This section outlines one T cell receptor (beta chain) sequence together with its context. This CDR3 comprises 17 residues. Germline V gene sequence: CDR1 SGHNT, CDR2 YYREEE (reference sequence). This record comes from a study of CXCR3-negative and CXCR3-positive naive CD8 T cells. UMI labels and 5' RACE were used to prepare the TRB cDNA libraries. From its re-call of the 5' RACE reads, TCRdb lists each CDR3 protein once, without DNA. The sample holds tens of thousands of distinct CDR3 sequences. The chain has TRBV5-4 and TRBJ1-6. This receptor was obtained from a human donor in good health. Some clones in this sample may be carry-over from other donors' samples. The specimen sequenced was naive CXCR3- CD8+ T cells from blood. Subset defined: CD45RO-CCR7+CD27+CD95- naive CD8+ T cells lacking CXCR3 (TNR3-). The CDR3 loop reads CASSLGRTGSYNSPLHF. Supplemented by reference TRBV5-4 and TRBJ1-6, the full variable domain reads ETGVTQSPTHLIKTRGQQVTLRCSSQSGHNTVSWYQQALGQGPQFIFQYYREEENGRGNFPPRFSGLQFPNYSSELNVNALELDDSALYLCASSLGRTGSYNSPLHFGNGTRLTVT.